The next 8 T cell receptor beta chains were all read from a single sample in a study of beta chain features in type 1 diabetes. Antigens of these TCRs are unknown. The authors reverse transcribed all of the isolated RNA, so sequencing captured expressed TCRB transcripts. Method: immunoSEQ multiplex PCR; TCRdb's copy keeps in-frame clones and lacks some. The data contain roughly 50,000 clones, roughly 40% of them seen just once; the ten biggest clones take up approximately 1.4%. General study findings and limits: Type 1 diabetes patients had moderately but significantly shorter TCRB CDR3s in all four CD4+ subsets.

Input material: Tregs from blood. The receptors stem from a man younger than 40 with type 1 diabetes.

V is TRBV5-4 and J is TRBJ2-3, with D tentatively TRBD2 (5 bases). Looked up from germline, CDR1 is SGHNT and CDR2 is YYREEE (reference sequence). This CDR3 region has 12 residues. The V end was cut by 8 bases, the J end by 3 bases, with 10 bases between. The CDR3 DNA is TGTGCCAGTCGGAGGCGGACAGATACGCAGTATTTT. It specifies CASRRRTDTQYF. The full variable domain, completed using reference TRBV5-4 and TRBJ2-3, is ETGVTQSPTHLIKTRGQQVTLRCSSQSGHNTVSWYQQALGQGPQFIFQYYREEENGRGNFPPRFSGLQFPNYSSELNVNALELDDSALYLCASRRRTDTQYFGPGTRLTVL.

The table lists this clone with a few counts. This chain uses TRBV5-1 with TRBJ2-7; a possible D gene is TRBD2 (6 bases). Trimming took 4 bases from V and 0 from J, leaving 11 bases between them. CDR1 and CDR2 from the germline V gene are SGHRS and YFSETQ. The CDR3 extends over 14 amino acids. CDR3 coding DNA: TGCGCCAGCAGCGGATCCGGGAGCTCCTACGAGCAGTACTTC. Translating it yields CASSGSGSSYEQYF. The complete variable domain, with remaining parts taken from reference TRBV5-1 and TRBJ2-7, reads KAGVTQTPRYLIKTRGQQVTLSCSPISGHRSVSWYQQTPGQGLQFLFEYFSETQRNKGNFPGRFSGRQFSNSRSEMNVSTLELGDSALYLCASSGSGSSYEQYFGPGTRLTVT.

DNA of the CDR3: TGTGCCAGCAGTGGCCCCAACAGGGGGCAGGACGAGCAGTACTTC. This sequence encodes CASSGPNRGQDEQYF. The chain recombines TRBV6-6 with TRBJ2-7, with TRBD1 identical over 9 bases. The CDR3 runs 15 residues. Germline V gives CDR1 MNHNY, CDR2 SVGAGI (reference sequence). Germline trimming cut 5 bases from V and 5 bases from J; bases unmatched to any gene: 10.

This chain connects TRBV5-1 to TRBJ2-5; 10 bases map to TRBD1. Judging by the DNA end, TRBJ2-7 fits better; the J call may be wrong. The length of the CDR3 is 17 residues. CDR1 and CDR2 from the germline V gene are SGHRS and YFSETQ. CDR3 in amino acids: CASCRDPGTGEAYEQYF. The CDR3 bases are TGCGCCAGCTGCAGAGATCCCGGGACAGGGGAAGCCTACGAGCAGTACTTC.

This clone has just one count. The rearrangement uses TRBV19 and TRBJ1-5, with 12 bases fitting TRBD1. V shed 6 bases, J shed 9 bases, and the junction held 9 bases outside the gene matches. This CDR3 has 15 residues. Germline loops: CDR1 LNHDA, CDR2 SQIVND (reference sequence). The CDR3 sequence: CASSPGQGAARPQHF. The CDR3 coding sequence is TGTGCCAGTAGCCCGGGACAGGGGGCAGCAAGGCCCCAGCATTTT.

The chain recombines TRBV29-1 with TRBJ2-1, with D possibly being TRBD2 (6 bases). Trimming cost V 4 bases and J 8 bases, with 9 bases left between them. Germline assignment: CDR1 SQVTM and CDR2 ANQGSEA. This CDR3 region has 11 residues. Here the CDR3 reads CSVGGVYEQFF. DNA for the CDR3: TGCAGCGTTGGGGGGGTCTATGAGCAGTTCTTC.

This clone showed up just a few times. This chain uses TRBV7-2 with TRBJ2-7; D possibly corresponds to TRBD1 (5 bases). Trimming shortened V by 4 bases and J by 3 bases, and 13 bases separated the two germline ends. The CDR3 has 14 amino acids. CDR1 is SGHTA, CDR2 FQGNSA, per germline. CDR3 region: CASSSQAQGYEQYF. The CDR3 DNA reads as TGTGCCAGCAGCTCCCAGGCCCAGGGCTACGAGCAGTACTTC.

The V and J genes are TRBV7-2 and TRBJ2-7; weak D call: TRBD1 (5 bases). The CDR3 runs 15 residues. Germline values: CDR1 SGHTA, CDR2 FQGNSA. Trimming removed 4 bases at V and 2 bases at J, with 15 bases between. CDR3 in DNA: TGTGCCAGCAGCTCCCTTTATCAGGGCGCCTACGAGCAGTACTTC. This translates into CASSSLYQGAYEQYF.